Following are 5 T cell receptor beta chains from one sample sequenced in a study of patients and donors after allogeneic stem cell transplantation. TCRdb re-derived calls from the RT-PCR reads in MiXCR, one entry per CDR3 protein. The table lists hundreds of thousands of distinct CDR3 sequences, 14% of them singletons. The sequencing sample was made of blood, either unsorted or a sorted T cell fraction (not recorded which). The receptors were sampled from a human donor who was either an allogeneic HSCT recipient or a stem cell or donor lymphocyte infusion donor (not recorded which). It is not recorded whose cells these are; they may come from a transplant donor.

The genes are TRBV3-1 and TRBJ1-1; D remains unclear. V was shortened by 4 bases and J by 1 base, with 13 bases between the two germline ends. The length of the CDR3 is 15 residues. Germline CDR1 LGHDT, CDR2 YNNKEL (reference sequence). The CDR3 loop is CASSPLSAGNTEAFF. The CDR3 nucleotides read TGTGCCAGCAGCCCACTTTCTGCCGGGAACACTGAAGCTTTCTTT.

The gene calls are TRBV3-1 and TRBJ1-4; D uncertain. Trimming pared 2 bases from V and 7 bases from J, leaving 11 bases between. The CDR3 totals 14 residues. Germline CDR1 LGHDT, CDR2 YNNKEL (reference sequence). The CDR3 DNA is TGTGCCAGCAGCCAACGTAGATCAGGTGAAAAACTGTTTTTT. Its protein is CASSQRRSGEKLFF.

This clonotype has at least ten counts. The J gene is TRBJ2-1, the V gene TRBV29-1, with 9 nucleotides matching TRBD2. Germline CDR1 reads SQVTM; CDR2 reads ANQGSEA. This CDR3 has 14 residues. J gave up 4 bases and V 6 bases, and 7 bases lay outside the gene matches. CDR3 residues: CSVGSGSEYNEQFF. CDR3 nucleotides: TGCAGCGTGGGTAGCGGGAGCGAGTACAATGAGCAGTTCTTC.

This clonotype was picked up a small number of times. The chain joins TRBV14 to TRBJ2-1, with D possibly matching TRBD2 (6 bases). V lost 5 bases to trimming and J lost 2 bases, with 13 bases between them. The CDR3 extends over 15 amino acids. CDR1 and CDR2 from the germline V gene are SGHDN and FVKESK. CDR3 nucleotide sequence: TGTGCCAGCAGCTCCGGGACTCCAACCTACAATGAGCAGTTCTTC. This encodes CASSSGTPTYNEQFF.

The chain uses TRBV2 and TRBJ1-5, with D uncertain. V lost 1 base and J 9 bases, leaving 16 bases between the germline ends. This CDR3 spans 15 amino acids. Germline V lookup: CDR1 SNHLY, CDR2 FYNNEI. In DNA, the CDR3 is TGTGCCAGCAGTGAAGTCGAACAGATTCTAGGGCCCCAGCATTTT. Protein sequence: CASSEVEQILGPQHF.